These 2 T cell receptor beta chains share one sample of origin, sequenced in a study of post-analysis software for immune sequencing data. Whole-study results and caveats: Patients had higher frequencies than controls of four to six TRBV segments, including TRBV5-6, TRBV5-1 and TRBV20-1.

No antigen has been assigned to these receptors. TCR beta libraries were prepared from cDNA with unique molecular identifiers. TCRdb reprocessed the PCR reads with MiXCR, giving one entry per CDR3 protein. The top ten hold more than 0.45% of the sample, which has approximately 730,000 distinct CDR3 sequences, roughly 27% seen once. The sequenced sample was blood. The receptors come from a girl aged 10 to 17 with multiple sclerosis.

The chain couples TRBV6-4 to TRBJ2-5; 8 positions agree with TRBD2. The germline CDR1 and CDR2 sequences are MRHNA and SNTAGT. The trim removed 6 bases at V and 2 bases at J, leaving 11 bases unmatched. This CDR3 spans 16 amino acids. CDR3 sequence reads: CASSEPSLAAQETQYF. In nucleotides, the CDR3 is TGTGCCAGCAGCGAACCATCACTAGCGGCGCAAGAGACCCAGTACTTC.

The chain couples TRBV4-1 to TRBJ2-1; D may be TRBD1 (5 bases). V was clipped by 1 base and J by 2 bases, with 9 bases between them. The germline CDR1 and CDR2 sequences are MGHRA and YSYEKL. The CDR3 extends over 15 amino acids. As DNA, the CDR3 is TGCGCCAGCAGCCAAGTGGCAGGGCCCTACAATGAGCAGTTCTTC. This encodes CASSQVAGPYNEQFF.